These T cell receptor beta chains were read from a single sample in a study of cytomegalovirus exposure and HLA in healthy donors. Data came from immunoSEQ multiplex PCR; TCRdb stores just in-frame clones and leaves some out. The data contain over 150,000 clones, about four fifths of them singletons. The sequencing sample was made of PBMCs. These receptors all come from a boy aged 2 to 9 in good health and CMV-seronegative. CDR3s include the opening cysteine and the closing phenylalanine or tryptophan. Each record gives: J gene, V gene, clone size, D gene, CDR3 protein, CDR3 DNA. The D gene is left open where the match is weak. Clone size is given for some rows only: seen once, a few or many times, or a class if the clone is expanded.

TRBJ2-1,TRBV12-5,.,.,CASARSSYNEQFF,TGTGCTAGTGCCAGAAGCTCCTACAATGAGCAGTTCTTC
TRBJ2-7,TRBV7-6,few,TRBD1,CASSLGDRGYEQYF,TGTGCCAGCAGCTTAGGGGACAGGGGCTACGAGCAGTACTTC
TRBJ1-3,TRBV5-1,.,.,CASSLPDSLFSGNTIYF,TGCGCCAGCAGCTTGCCGGACAGCCTTTTCTCTGGAAACACCATATATTTT
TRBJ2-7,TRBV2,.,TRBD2,CASSSLAGPVGEQYF,TGTGCCAGCAGTTCCTTAGCGGGGCCCGTGGGGGAGCAGTACTTC
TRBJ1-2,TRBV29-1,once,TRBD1,CSVGDREYGYTF,TGCAGCGTGGGGGACAGGGAATACGGCTACACCTTC
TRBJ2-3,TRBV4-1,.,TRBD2,CASSQEEGSGTVGGDTQYF,TGCGCCAGCAGCCAAGAGGAAGGTAGCGGGACCGTAGGGGGAGATACGCAGTATTTT
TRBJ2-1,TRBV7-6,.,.,CASSQAPSEFYNEQFF,TGTGCCAGCAGTCAAGCGCCTAGCGAGTTCTACAATGAGCAGTTCTTC
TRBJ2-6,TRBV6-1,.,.,CASSQVHSGANVLTF,TGTGCCAGCAGCCAGGTCCACTCTGGGGCCAACGTCCTGACTTTC
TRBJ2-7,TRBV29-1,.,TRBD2,CSVVREGIYEQYF,TGCAGCGTTGTGCGGGAGGGGATCTACGAGCAGTACTTC
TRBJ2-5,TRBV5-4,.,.,CASSFRDQETQYF,TGTGCCAGCAGTTTCCGGGACCAAGAGACCCAGTACTTC
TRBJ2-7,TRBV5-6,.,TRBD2,CASRYMGGTYEQYF,TGTGCCAGCAGATATATGGGGGGGACCTACGAGCAGTACTTC
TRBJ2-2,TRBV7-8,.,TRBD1,CASSFTSGQPLLNTGELFF,TGTGCCAGCAGCTTTACATCGGGACAGCCACTGCTGAACACCGGGGAGCTGTTTTTT
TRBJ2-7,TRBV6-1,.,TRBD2,CASSPLAGARGEQYF,TGTGCCAGCAGTCCCCTAGCGGGAGCACGGGGGGAGCAGTACTTC
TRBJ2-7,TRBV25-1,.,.,CASSAASNSEQYF,TGTGCCAGCAGTGCCGCGAGTAATTCCGAGCAGTACTTC
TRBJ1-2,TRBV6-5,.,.,CASSGAGDASYGYTF,TGTGCCAGCAGTGGGGCAGGGGACGCCTCATATGGCTACACCTTC
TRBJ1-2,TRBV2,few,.,CASRQVTNYGYTF,TGTGCCAGCAGACAGGTCACTAACTATGGCTACACCTTC
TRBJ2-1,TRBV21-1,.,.,CASSKVRDRNNEQFF,TGTGCCAGCAGCAAGGTAAGGGACAGGAACAATGAGCAGTTCTTC
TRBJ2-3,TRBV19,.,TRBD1,CASSLGQGDTQYF,TGTGCCAGTAGTCTGGGACAGGGCGATACGCAGTATTTT
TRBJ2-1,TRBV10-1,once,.,CASSERGNWSYNEQFF,TGCGCCAGCAGTGAGAGGGGAAATTGGTCCTACAATGAGCAGTTCTTC
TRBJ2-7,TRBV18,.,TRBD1,CASSPRGVWGTGSHEQYF,TGTGCCAGCTCACCAAGAGGAGTTTGGGGGACAGGGTCCCACGAGCAGTACTTC
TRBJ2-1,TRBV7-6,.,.,CASGRGRTDLNEQFF,TGTGCCAGCGGAAGAGGGAGGACGGATTTAAATGAGCAGTTCTTC
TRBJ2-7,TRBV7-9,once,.,CASSSTSTYEQYF,TGTGCCAGCAGTTCAACTAGTACCTACGAGCAGTACTTC
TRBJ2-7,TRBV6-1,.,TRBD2,CASRGTISTYEQYF,TGTGCCAGCAGGGGGACTATATCTACCTACGAGCAGTACTTC
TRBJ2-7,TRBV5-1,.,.,CASRSDRIKAQGGIHEQYF,TGCGCCAGCAGGTCCGACAGGATTAAAGCCCAAGGGGGTATTCACGAGCAGTACTTC
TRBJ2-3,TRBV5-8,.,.,CASSRRRDTQYF,TGTGCCAGCAGCCGTCGGAGGGATACGCAGTATTTT
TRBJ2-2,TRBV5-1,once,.,CASSSQDTGELFF,TGCGCCAGCAGCTCCCAGGATACCGGGGAGCTGTTTTTT
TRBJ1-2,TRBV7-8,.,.,CASSPILRDKNYGYTF,TGTGCCAGCAGCCCAATCCTCCGGGACAAGAACTATGGCTACACCTTC
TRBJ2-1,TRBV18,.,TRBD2,CASSPVRVLAGGSNEQFF,TGTGCCAGCTCACCCGTCCGGGTCCTGGCGGGAGGTAGCAATGAGCAGTTCTTC
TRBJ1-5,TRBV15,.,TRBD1,CATSVQPGQGTNNQPQHF,TGTGCCACCAGCGTCCAACCGGGACAGGGGACCAATAATCAGCCCCAGCATTTT
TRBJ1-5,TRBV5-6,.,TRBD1,CASTRRGRYQPQHF,TGTGCCAGTACCAGGAGGGGGCGGTATCAGCCCCAGCATTTT
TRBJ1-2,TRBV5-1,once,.,CASSLGAFEGYTF,TGCGCCAGCAGCTTGGGGGCCTTTGAGGGCTACACCTTC
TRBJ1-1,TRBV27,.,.,CASSDGASGASEAFF,TGTGCCAGCAGCGACGGGGCGTCAGGGGCCTCGGAAGCTTTCTTT
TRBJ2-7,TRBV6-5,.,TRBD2,CASSYGYAGGRHEQYF,TGTGCCAGCAGTTACGGGTACGCGGGAGGTCGCCACGAGCAGTACTTC
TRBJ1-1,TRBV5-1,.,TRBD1,CASSYDRATEAFF,TGCGCCAGCAGCTATGACAGGGCCACTGAAGCTTTCTTT
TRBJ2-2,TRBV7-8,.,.,CASSLSGANTGELFF,TGTGCCAGCAGCCTTAGCGGTGCGAACACCGGGGAGCTGTTTTTT
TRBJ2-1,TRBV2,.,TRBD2,CASRDEGTSHEQFF,TGTGCCAGCAGGGACGAAGGGACTAGCCATGAGCAGTTCTTC
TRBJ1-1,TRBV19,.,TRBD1,CASSRQGKATEAFF,TGTGCCAGTAGTCGACAGGGGAAGGCCACTGAAGCTTTCTTT
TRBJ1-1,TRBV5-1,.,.,CASSREELQVKAFF,TGCGCCAGCAGTAGGGAGGAACTCCAAGTAAAAGCTTTCTTT
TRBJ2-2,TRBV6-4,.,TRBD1,CASSAGTGGSTGELFF,TGTGCCAGCAGTGCCGGGACAGGGGGCTCCACCGGGGAGCTGTTTTTT
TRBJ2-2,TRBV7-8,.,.,CASSGSWVRDDDGGELFF,TGTGCCAGCAGCGGAAGTTGGGTGCGGGATGACGATGGCGGGGAGCTGTTTTTT
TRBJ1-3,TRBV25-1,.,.,CASSEGGYGNTIYF,TGTGCCAGCAGTGAGGGAGGGTATGGAAACACCATATATTTT
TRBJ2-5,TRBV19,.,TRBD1,CASSLTGTGGETQYF,TGTGCCAGTAGTTTAACCGGGACAGGGGGTGAGACCCAGTACTTC
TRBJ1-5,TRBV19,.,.,CASSIRQGNQPQHF,TGTGCCAGTAGTATTAGACAGGGCAATCAGCCCCAGCATTTT
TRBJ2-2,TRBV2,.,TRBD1,CASTGGLGELFF,TGTGCCAGCACAGGGGGCCTCGGGGAGCTGTTTTTT
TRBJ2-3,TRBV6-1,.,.,CASSEGQDTDTQYF,TGTGCCAGCAGTGAGGGCCAAGACACAGATACGCAGTATTTT